The 9 T cell receptor beta chains below were found in one sample sequenced in a study of radiotherapy plus CTLA-4 blockade in lung cancer. The table came from immunoSEQ multiplex PCR; TCRdb's copy has only in-frame clones and leaves some out. The sample includes 95,000 to 150,000 clones, about 90% of them seen just once. The sample here was peripheral blood, taken from a patient treated with radiotherapy plus ipilimumab. The receptor set was obtained from a human donor with non-small cell lung cancer that progressed on radiotherapy plus ipilimumab.

The chain employs TRBV29-1 and TRBJ1-1; perhaps TRBD1 as D (5 bases). CDR1 and CDR2 from the germline V gene are SQVTM and ANQGSEA. The CDR3 is made up of 11 amino acids. V was trimmed by 5 bases and J by 5 bases, leaving 9 bases between them. This CDR3 reads CSVFGGTEAFF. The CDR3 DNA reads as TGCAGCGTTTTCGGGGGGACTGAAGCTTTCTTT.

This rearrangement joins TRBV2 to TRBJ1-5, with a tentative D call TRBD1 (6 bases). Germline-derived CDR1 and CDR2 are SNHLY and FYNNEI. The CDR3 runs 15 residues. V was trimmed by 2 bases and J by 2 bases, leaving 10 bases between them. DNA for the CDR3: TGTGCCAGCAGTGAATCCAGGGGTGGCAATCAGCCCCAGCATTTT. It is translated as CASSESRGGNQPQHF.

The genes are TRBV5-1 and TRBJ2-7; D possibly uses TRBD1 or TRBD2 (5 bases each). V was cut by 4 bases and J by 2 bases, with 13 bases left in between. The CDR3 has 14 residues. CDR1 SGHRS and CDR2 YFSETQ come from the germline V gene. The CDR3 DNA reads TGCGCCAGCAGCCTGGGACCGACAACCTACGAGCAGTACTTC. Protein sequence: CASSLGPTTYEQYF.

This clone has only one observation. This chain connects TRBV2 to TRBJ1-4; D unresolved. V was trimmed by 8 bases and J by 8 bases, leaving 15 bases between them. CDR1 and CDR2 (germline): SNHLY, FYNNEI. The CDR3 loop spans 13 amino acids. The chain's CDR3 is CASLPVGREKLFF. CDR3 DNA sequence: TGTGCCAGCCTCCCCGTGGGGAGAGAAAAACTGTTTTTT.

The chain recombines TRBV30 with TRBJ2-1, with 12 bases that match TRBD1. The CDR3 consists of 16 residues. The V gene's germline CDR1 is GTSNPN and CDR2 SVGIG (reference sequence). With 2 bases clipped from V and 6 bases from J, the junction kept 8 bases outside the gene matches. DNA for the CDR3: TGTGCCTGGAGTCCCCCCGGGACAGGGGGCCCCAATGAGCAGTTCTTC. Protein: CAWSPPGTGGPNEQFF.

The CDR3 loop is CASSSRVLAGDTQYF. CDR3 nucleotide sequence: TGTGCCAGTAGTTCCAGGGTATTAGCAGGAGATACGCAGTATTTT. J is TRBJ2-3 and V is TRBV19, with a weak D call TRBD1 (5 bases). The ends were cut back, 5 bases at V and 5 bases at J, with 17 bases in the middle. The CDR3 runs to 15 residues. Per the germline V gene, CDR1 is LNHDA and CDR2 is SQIVND (reference sequence).

The chain employs TRBV5-1 and TRBJ2-1; possibly TRBD2 for D (6 bases). The CDR3 has 13 residues. The germline V and J ends were trimmed by 3 bases and 7 bases, with 11 bases remaining between them. From germline, CDR1 is SGHRS and CDR2 YFSETQ. CDR3 sequence (DNA): TGCGCCAGCAGCTCTCGACTAGTAAATGAGCAGTTCTTC. Amino acids: CASSSRLVNEQFF.

This clone was observed once. The chain recombines TRBV15 with TRBJ1-4; D gene unclear. Germline CDR1 and CDR2: LNHNV and YYDKDF (reference sequence). The V end lost 2 bases, the J end lost 4 bases, and 5 bases lay between the germline ends. The CDR3 covers 13 residues. The CDR3 sequence is CATSRRNNEKLFF. In DNA form, the CDR3 reads TGTGCCACCAGCAGACGTAATAATGAAAAACTGTTTTTT. Looking up the rest from reference TRBV15 and TRBJ1-4 gives the full variable domain: DAMVIQNPRYQVTQFGKPVTLSCSQTLNHNVMYWYQQKSSQAPKLLFHYYDKDFNNEADTPDNFQSRRPNTSFCFLDIRSPGLGDTAMYLCATSRRNNEKLFFGSGTQLSVL.

This clone came up a few times. The J gene is TRBJ1-1, the V gene TRBV6-5; D may be TRBD1 (6 bases). The V end was cut by 6 bases, the J end by 4 bases, with 12 bases between. The CDR3 runs to 13 residues. Germline V gives CDR1 MNHEY, CDR2 SVGAGI. The CDR3: CASREQGITEAFF. The DNA of the CDR3 is TGTGCCAGCAGGGAACAGGGTATCACTGAAGCTTTCTTT.